This entry concerns a single T cell receptor (beta chain). The antigen remains unidentified. The read comes to an end 3 residues before the CDR3 does, leaving the germline J gene to fill in the end. Sequenced by immunoSEQ multiplex PCR; TCRdb stores in-frame clones only, minus some. The data include about 30,000 clones; the top ten clones carry 13% to 15%. The sample is drawn from a study of Tregs in tolerant kidney transplant recipients. The study, taken as a whole, reports: Activated donor B cell expansion appeared to reveal the most relevant donor-specific TCRbeta repertoire. Biological reproducibility was not directly addressed, but technical replication error appeared minimal.

Germline V gene data show CDR1 as GTSNPN and CDR2 as SVGIG (reference sequence). V lost 7 bases and J lost 2; bases outside the gene matches: 7. The CDR3 contains 14 residues. The gene calls are TRBV30 and TRBJ2-1; the match to TRBD2 covers 8 bases. This sequence was found in a human donor who received a combined kidney and bone marrow transplant. Sequenced material: CD8+ T cells from blood, taken before the transplant. The CDR3 sequence is CAYQTSATYNEQFF. The CDR3 bases that were read are TGTGCCTACCAGACTAGCGCAACCTACAATGAG.